What follows is one T cell receptor (beta chain) and its context. Its antigen is unknown. The assay was immunoSEQ multiplex PCR, and TCRdb's table has in-frame clones only and misses some. The sample lists about 49,000 clones; about four fifths were seen once. The sample originates from a study of lymphopenia after photon versus proton radiotherapy. This CDR3 is 15 amino acids long. Germline CDR1 is MNHEY and CDR2 is SMNVEV (reference sequence). V lost 0 bases and J 7 bases, leaving 16 bases between the germline ends. The study, taken as a whole, reports: Proton therapy kept repertoires fairly stable, unlike photons, which gained effector/memory cells. Larger post-nadir TCR diversity loss correlated inversely with survival in deceased patients. After the lymphocyte nadir, photon-treated repertoires showed oligoclonal expansion, especially of CD8+ Temra cells.

This TCR derives from a man aged 50 to 59 with gastric cancer. The V and J genes are TRBV27 and TRBJ2-7; weak D call: TRBD2 (5 bases). The material sequenced was peripheral blood, taken from a patient treated with photon-based radiotherapy. The CDR3 DNA follows: TGTGCCAGCAGTTTATCGCCGACGGGGAAGGAAGAGCAGTACTTC. It is translated as CASSLSPTGKEEQYF.